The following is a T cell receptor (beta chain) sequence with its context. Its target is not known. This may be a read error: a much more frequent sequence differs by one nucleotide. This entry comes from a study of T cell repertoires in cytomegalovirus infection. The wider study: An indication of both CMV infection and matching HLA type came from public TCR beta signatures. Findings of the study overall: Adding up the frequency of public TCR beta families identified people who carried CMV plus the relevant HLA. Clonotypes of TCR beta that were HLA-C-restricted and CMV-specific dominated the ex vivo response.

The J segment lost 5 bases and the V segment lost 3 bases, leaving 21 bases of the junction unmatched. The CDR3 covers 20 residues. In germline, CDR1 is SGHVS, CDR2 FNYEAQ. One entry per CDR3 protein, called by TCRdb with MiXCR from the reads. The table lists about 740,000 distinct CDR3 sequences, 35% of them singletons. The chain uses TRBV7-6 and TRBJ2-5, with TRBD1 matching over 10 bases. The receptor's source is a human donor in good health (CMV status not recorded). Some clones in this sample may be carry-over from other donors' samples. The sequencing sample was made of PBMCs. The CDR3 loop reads CASSFWATLDETGGRETQYF. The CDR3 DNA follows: TGTGCCAGCAGCTTTTGGGCAACCTTAGACGAGACAGGGGGCCGGGAGACCCAGTACTTC.